A selection of T cell receptor beta chains follows, all from one sample in a study of neurological immune-mediated disorders. TCRdb reprocessed the 5' RACE reads with MiXCR, giving one entry per CDR3 protein. There are around 25,000 distinct CDR3 sequences in the sample; roughly 13% occur only once, and around 16% lies in the top ten. The specimen was PBMCs. The receptor source for this set is a woman aged 40 to 49 with HTLV-1-associated myelopathy (HAM/TSP). The CDR3 runs from the conserved cysteine through the conserved F or W. D genes are given only for firm matches. Expanded clones are given a class, and other clones once, few, many or no size at all.

v_gene,abundance,j_gene,d_gene,CDR3aa,CDR3nt
TRBV5-1,many,TRBJ2-3,TRBD2,CASSPEPSGAPDTQYF,TGCGCCAGCAGCCCGGAACCTAGCGGGGCCCCAGATACGCAGTATTTT
TRBV6-6,many,TRBJ2-1,TRBD1,CASRTGQGARSYNEQFF,TGTGCCAGCAGGACGGGACAGGGGGCGAGATCCTACAATGAGCAGTTCTTC
TRBV18,many,TRBJ2-2,-,CASSPIRGNTGELFF,TGTGCCAGCTCACCAATTAGGGGGAACACCGGGGAGCTGTTTTTT
TRBV20-1,-,TRBJ2-7,TRBD1,CSTTGGLSYEQYF,TGCAGTACCACAGGGGGACTCTCCTACGAGCAGTACTTC
TRBV6-6,-,TRBJ1-1,-,CASSYFGRGRTEAFF,TGTGCCAGCAGTTACTTCGGCAGGGGAAGGACTGAAGCTTTCTTT
TRBV20-1,many,TRBJ2-2,TRBD2,CSGAGGDTGELFF,TGCAGTGGAGCGGGGGGGGACACCGGGGAGCTGTTTTTT
TRBV20-1,medium-sized,TRBJ2-5,TRBD2,CSARPGLAQETQYF,TGCAGTGCTAGACCTGGACTAGCGCAAGAGACCCAGTACTTC
TRBV4-2,many,TRBJ2-7,-,CASSQDSSSYEQYF,TGTGCCAGCAGCCAAGATAGCTCCTCCTACGAGCAGTACTTC
TRBV5-1,many,TRBJ1-5,-,CASSLAADSNQPQHF,TGCGCCAGCAGCTTGGCCGCGGACAGCAATCAGCCCCAGCATTTT
TRBV12-3/TRBV12-4,many,TRBJ2-2,-,CASSLGTGGGELFF,TGTGCCAGCAGTTTAGGGACTGGGGGCGGGGAGCTGTTTTTT